Listed below are T cell receptor beta chains from one sample, sequenced in a study of neurological immune-mediated disorders. Via MiXCR, TCRdb re-called the 5' RACE reads, giving one row per CDR3 protein. Found here are about 46,000 distinct CDR3 sequences, about 2% of them singletons; the top ten hold 2.2%. The specimen was PBMCs. These receptors were taken from a woman between 40 and 55 years old with multiple sclerosis. Each CDR3 is given with its conserved first and last residue. D genes are given only for firm matches. A clone size is listed for some rows: how often the clone was seen (once, few, many), or a class if it is expanded.

- | many | TRBJ2-1 | TRBV5-1 | CASSLAPTGNYNEQFF | TGCGCCAGCAGCTTGGCACCGACGGGGAACTACAATGAGCAGTTCTTC
- | many | TRBJ2-5 | TRBV7-9 | CASSPWDSRETQYF | TGTGCCAGCAGCCCGTGGGACTCCCGGGAGACCCAGTACTTC
TRBD2 | - | TRBJ2-1 | TRBV5-1 | CASSPGTSLSNEQFF | TGCGCCAGCAGCCCCGGGACTAGCTTGTCCAATGAGCAGTTCTTC
- | many | TRBJ2-5 | TRBV3-1 | CASSRTTETQYF | TGTGCCAGCAGCCGGACTACGGAGACCCAGTACTTC
- | many | TRBJ1-1 | TRBV27 | CASSPPNRVTEAFF | TGTGCCAGCAGTCCCCCCAACAGGGTTACTGAAGCTTTCTTT
- | many | TRBJ1-3 | TRBV12-3/TRBV12-4 | CASSFGRDDTSSGNTIYF | TGTGCCAGCAGTTTCGGCAGGGACGACACAAGCTCTGGAAACACCATATATTTT
- | many | TRBJ1-1 | TRBV20-1 | CSARDPQGPNTEAFF | TGCAGTGCTAGAGATCCTCAGGGCCCGAACACTGAAGCTTTCTTT
- | many | TRBJ1-2 | TRBV15 | CATSRRGGAHQEGYTF | TGTGCCACCAGCAGAAGGGGAGGGGCTCACCAGGAGGGCTACACCTTC
TRBD1 | many | TRBJ1-4 | TRBV6-6 | CASSPRDRGPRDEKLFF | TGTGCCAGCAGTCCCCGGGACAGGGGTCCCCGGGATGAAAAACTGTTTTTT
- | many | TRBJ2-2 | TRBV7-8 | CASSPGRQNTGELFF | TGTGCCAGCAGCCCGGGACGGCAAAACACCGGGGAGCTGTTTTTT
- | many | TRBJ2-3 | TRBV20-1 | CSAWERALSTQYF | TGCAGTGCATGGGAGAGAGCCTTAAGCACGCAGTATTTT
- | many | TRBJ2-1 | TRBV5-1 | CASRADLGPLEQFF | TGCGCCAGCAGGGCTGACTTGGGCCCTTTGGAGCAGTTCTTC
- | - | TRBJ1-4 | TRBV5-1 | CASSLEQGNEKLFF | TGCGCCAGCAGCTTGGAACAGGGAAATGAAAAACTGTTTTTT
- | many | TRBJ2-2 | TRBV28 | CASSPRGQGGTGELFF | TGTGCCAGCAGCCCAAGGGGACAAGGTGGCACCGGGGAGCTGTTTTTT
- | - | TRBJ1-2 | TRBV5-1 | CASSLGQDNYGYTF | TGCGCCAGCAGCTTGGGGCAGGATAACTATGGCTACACCTTC
- | many | TRBJ2-2 | TRBV20-1 | CSALDGMGAGELFF | TGCAGTGCTTTGGACGGAATGGGGGCCGGGGAGCTGTTTTTT
- | many | TRBJ2-1 | TRBV7-2 | CASSALVSAEQFF | TGTGCCAGCAGCGCCCTAGTCTCGGCTGAGCAGTTCTTC
- | many | TRBJ1-1 | TRBV20-1 | CSAMGRLNTEAFF | TGCAGTGCGATGGGACGCCTGAACACTGAAGCTTTCTTT
TRBD2 | many | TRBJ2-1 | TRBV10-3 | CAIRPGLAGGNEQFF | TGTGCCATCAGACCGGGACTAGCGGGGGGTAATGAGCAGTTCTTC
- | many | TRBJ1-2 | TRBV5-1 | CASSFSIRGNYGYTF | TGCGCCAGCAGCTTCAGCATTCGAGGGAACTATGGCTACACCTTC
- | many | TRBJ2-3 | TRBV20-1 | CSALKAAGKNTQYF | TGCAGTGCTCTAAAGGCGGCAGGGAAGAATACGCAGTATTTT
TRBD1 | many | TRBJ2-3 | TRBV11-2 | CASSRTGVEQYF | TGTGCCAGCAGTCGAACAGGGGTGGAGCAGTATTTT
- | many | TRBJ1-4 | TRBV15 | CATSRDRDEKLFF | TGTGCCACCAGCAGAGACCGGGATGAAAAACTGTTTTTT
- | many | TRBJ1-1 | TRBV6-2/TRBV6-3 | CASSYSVNTEAFF | TGTGCCAGCAGTTACTCAGTGAACACTGAAGCTTTCTTT
- | many | TRBJ2-7 | TRBV3-1 | CASSQSGRGSYEQYF | TGTGCCAGCAGCCAATCCGGCAGGGGATCCTACGAGCAGTACTTC
TRBD1 | many | TRBJ1-2 | TRBV20-1 | CSAGDRASYGYTF | TGCAGTGCTGGGGACAGGGCTTCCTATGGCTACACCTTC
- | many | TRBJ1-2 | TRBV15 | CATSRSPVGVTF | TGTGCCACCAGCAGGAGCCCAGTAGGCGTAACCTTC
TRBD1 | many | TRBJ1-1 | TRBV7-8 | CASSLGTGIILNTEAFF | TGTGCCAGCAGCCTTGGGACAGGGATCATTTTGAACACTGAAGCTTTCTTT
TRBD1 | many | TRBJ1-2 | TRBV20-1 | CSARRQGNGYTF | TGCAGTGCCAGGAGACAGGGAAATGGCTACACCTTC
- | many | TRBJ1-2 | TRBV20-1 | CSARDPGTYGYTF | TGCAGTGCTAGAGATCCAGGAACCTATGGCTACACCTTC
- | many | TRBJ2-1 | TRBV10-2 | CASGPVNEQFF | TGCGCCAGCGGACCCGTTAATGAGCAGTTCTTC
TRBD1 | many | TRBJ1-2 | TRBV20-1 | CSAGGTGYGYTF | TGCAGTGCTGGGGGGACAGGGTATGGCTACACCTTC